The 18 T cell receptor beta chains in this list originate from one sample, sequenced in a study of blood T cell repertoires in COVID-19. Method: immunoSEQ multiplex PCR; TCRdb's copy keeps in-frame clones and lacks some. Seen here are around 300,000 clones, approximately 90% observed once, and the top ten hold over 5%. The specimen sequenced was peripheral blood. These receptors all come from a woman between 50 and 59 years old with COVID-19, enrolled during active disease.

The chain joins TRBV9 to TRBJ2-3, with TRBD2 matching over 9 bases. The CDR3 is made up of 18 amino acids. V trimming: 3 bases; J trimming: 0 bases; junction bases outside the gene matches: 11. The germline gives CDR1 SGDLS, CDR2 YYNGEE. CDR3 loop: CASSDFPRREGSTDTQYF. In DNA, the CDR3 is TGTGCCAGCAGCGACTTTCCCCGGCGGGAGGGAAGCACAGATACGCAGTATTTT.

The V and J genes are TRBV10-3 and TRBJ2-7; 9 bases line up with TRBD1. V dropped 3 bases and J dropped 2; count of bases not matched to a gene: 5. This CDR3 spans 15 amino acids. The germline V gene encodes CDR1 ENHRY and CDR2 SYGVKD. CDR3 loop: CAISDGGTGTYEQYF. CDR3 coding DNA: TGTGCCATCAGTGATGGGGGGACAGGGACCTACGAGCAGTACTTC.

The chain carries TRBV7-6 and TRBJ1-5; D not resolved. CDR3 length: 13 residues. The germline V gene has CDR1 SGHVS and CDR2 FNYEAQ. V was cut by 0 bases and J by 6 bases, with 6 bases left in between. CDR3 sequence reads: CASSLALRQPQHF. The CDR3 coding sequence is TGTGCCAGCAGCTTAGCGCTGCGTCAGCCCCAGCATTTT.

V and J are TRBV30 and TRBJ2-2, with D possibly being TRBD2 (6 bases). V lost 2 bases to trimming and J lost 6 bases, with 10 bases between them. The germline gives CDR1 GTSNPN, CDR2 SVGIG (reference sequence). The CDR3 is made up of 13 amino acids. CDR3 nucleotides: TGTGCCTGGAGTTTTAGCGGCCCCGGGGAGCTGTTTTTT. Translating gives CAWSFSGPGELFF.

The rearrangement links TRBV30 to TRBJ1-3; D gene uncertain. The CDR3 length is 13 residues. Trimming pared 2 bases from V and 4 bases from J, leaving 9 bases between. The V gene's germline CDR1 is GTSNPN and CDR2 SVGIG (reference sequence). DNA for the CDR3: TGTGCCTGGAGTATGGTAGCGGGAAACACCATATATTTT. Protein: CAWSMVAGNTIYF. The full variable domain, in which reference TRBV30 and TRBJ1-3 provide the parts outside the CDR3, is SQTIHQWPATLVQPVGSPLSLECTVEGTSNPNLYWYRQAAGRGLQLLFYSVGIGQISSEVPQNLSASRPQDRQFILSSKKLLLSDSGFYLCAWSMVAGNTIYFGEGSWLTVV.

The count of this clone is one. The J gene is TRBJ1-2, the V gene TRBV18; 7 bases agree with TRBD1. This CDR3 spans 14 amino acids. With 2 bases clipped from V and 3 bases from J, the junction kept 3 bases outside the gene matches. The germline gives CDR1 KGHSH, CDR2 LQKENI. CDR3 bases: TGTGCCAGCTCACCAGGACAGGCCTACTATGGCTACACCTTC. Translated, it gives CASSPGQAYYGYTF.

The CDR3 spells CASRPGQANPNYGYTF. CDR3 bases: TGTGCCAGTAGACCGGGACAGGCGAACCCTAACTATGGCTACACCTTC. The rearrangement uses TRBV19 and TRBJ1-2; 8 bases are shared with TRBD1. The CDR3 is 16 residues long. Per the germline V gene, CDR1 is LNHDA and CDR2 is SQIVND (reference sequence). V trimming: 6 bases; J trimming: 0 bases; junction bases outside the gene matches: 9.

V is TRBV7-2 and J is TRBJ2-7; 8 bases agree with TRBD2. Germline V gene data show CDR1 as SGHTA and CDR2 as FQGNSA. Trimming took 5 bases from V and 2 from J; bases not matched to a gene: 11. The CDR3 sequence is 16 residues long. CDR3 bases: TGTGCCAGCAGCCCCGCCGGGGGTAGCGGGACCTACGAGCAGTACTTC. Translated: CASSPAGGSGTYEQYF.

This clone was counted once. The rearrangement links TRBV6-6 to TRBJ1-1; D ambiguous. The germline V and J ends were trimmed by 4 bases and 8 bases, with 11 bases remaining between them. The CDR3 covers 12 residues. CDR1 is MNHNY, CDR2 SVGAGI, per germline (reference sequence). Here the CDR3 reads CASSSPGNEAFF. In DNA form, the CDR3 reads TGTGCCAGCAGTTCCCCGGGTAACGAAGCTTTCTTT.

This clone was observed a few times. Within the sample, other DNA sequences also encode this same CDR3. The gene calls are TRBV27 and TRBJ1-1, with 8 bases lining up with TRBD1. Trimming took 5 bases from V and 4 from J; bases not matched to a gene: 3. The CDR3 is 13 residues long. Per germline, CDR1 MNHEY and CDR2 SMNVEV (reference sequence). CDR3: CASSLTGGTEAFF. In DNA form, the CDR3 reads TGTGCCAGCAGTCTTACAGGGGGCACTGAAGCTTTCTTT.

As regards this clone: A read error may account for a junction end that differs from germline. The V gene is TRBV12-3 or TRBV12-4, the J gene TRBJ2-1, with D perhaps TRBD2 (5 bases). The CDR3 has 12 residues. The CDR3 sequence is CASNKDRDRLIF. In nucleotides, the CDR3 is TGTGCCAGCAACAAGGACCGGGATCGGTTGATCTTC.

Details on this clone: Other DNA sequences of this sample code for an identical CDR3. The chain recombines TRBV18 with TRBJ1-5; 8 bases are shared with TRBD1. CDR3 length: 14 residues. Germline V gene sequence: CDR1 KGHSH, CDR2 LQKENI. Unmatched junction bases numbered 2, after V lost 3 bases and J lost 4 bases. CDR3 region: CASSPGTGNQPQHF. The CDR3, as DNA: TGTGCCAGCTCACCTGGGACAGGAAATCAGCCCCAGCATTTT.

V usage is TRBV3-1 (or the pseudogene TRBV3-2) and J usage is TRBJ2-3, with 10 bases that match TRBD2. This CDR3 has 16 residues. The junction had 4 bases not matched to a gene; V was cut back by 4 bases and J by 0 bases. CDR1 and CDR2 from the germline V gene are LGHDT and YNNKEL (reference sequence). The CDR3 spells CASSLTSGASTDTQYF. The CDR3 DNA reads TGTGCCAGCAGCCTCACTAGCGGGGCAAGCACAGATACGCAGTATTTT.

The genes are TRBV27 and TRBJ2-3; the match to TRBD2 covers 15 bases. CDR1 MNHEY and CDR2 SMNVEV come from the germline V gene (reference sequence). V dropped 5 bases and J dropped 4; count of bases not matched to a gene: 10. The CDR3 runs 18 residues. For the CDR3, the DNA is TGTGCCAGCAGTACATCCGGACTAGCGGGAGGGCTGGCAGATACGCAGTATTTT. Translating gives CASSTSGLAGGLADTQYF.

V gene TRBV7-9 combines with J gene TRBJ2-2; the match to TRBD2 covers 7 bases. With 1 base clipped from V and 7 bases from J, the junction kept 12 bases outside the gene matches. Germline lookup yields CDR1 SEHNR and CDR2 FQNEAQ (reference sequence). The CDR3 length is 17 residues. CDR3: CASSLVRSYQRGGELFF. Here the CDR3 DNA reads TGTGCCAGCAGCTTAGTTCGCTCCTACCAGCGGGGCGGGGAGCTGTTTTTT.

This clone was seen only once. In nucleotides, the CDR3 is TGCGCCAGCAGCGGAGGACAGGGGTCGGCAGATACGCAGTATTTT. It codes for CASSGGQGSADTQYF. V is TRBV4-1 and J is TRBJ2-3; 9 bases fit TRBD1. CDR1 MGHRA and CDR2 YSYEKL come from the germline V gene. V dropped 5 bases and J dropped 4; count of bases not matched to a gene: 7. The CDR3 contains 15 residues.

The CDR3 is CSVDESGEYNYGYTF. The CDR3 nucleotides are TGCAGCGTTGATGAGTCAGGGGAATATAACTATGGCTACACCTTC. The chain links TRBV29-1 to TRBJ1-2; maybe TRBD1 (6 bases). Germline V gene lookup returns CDR1 SQVTM and CDR2 ANQGSEA. V was pared by 3 bases and J by 1 base, with 15 bases between. The CDR3 runs to 15 residues.

The chain joins TRBV6-2 or TRBV6-3 to TRBJ1-2, with 7 bases fitting TRBD1. Germline trimming cut 6 bases from V and 7 bases from J; bases unmatched to any gene: 11. This CDR3 has 14 amino acids. Germline assignment: CDR1 MNHEY and CDR2 SVGEGT. The chain's CDR3 is CASSDLPGGSGYTF. The CDR3 DNA sequence: TGTGCCAGCAGCGATCTTCCAGGGGGAAGTGGCTACACCTTC.